Below are 15 T cell receptor beta chains sequenced from a single sample in a study of CD8 T cells in Susac syndrome. Random-hexamer reverse transcription was applied to roughly 0.5 to 1 ug RNA. TCRdb re-called the immunoSEQ multiplex PCR reads with MiXCR, one entry per CDR3 protein. In the table there are about 180,000 distinct CDR3 sequences, 94% of which are singletons. Sequencing was carried out using CD4+ T cells from PBMCs. The receptors were sampled from a human donor with Susac syndrome.

The chain links TRBV7-8 to TRBJ2-5; 8 bases line up with TRBD2. This CDR3 contains 16 residues. V shed 0 bases and J 5 bases; nucleotides not matched to a gene: 8. Germline loops: CDR1 SGHVS, CDR2 FQNEAQ. The CDR3 is CASSLASGTSVETQYF. CDR3 DNA: TGTGCCAGCAGCTTAGCGTCCGGGACTAGTGTCGAGACCCAGTACTTC.

The CDR3 DNA reads TGTGCCAGCAGTAGGGACCCAGAGGATTCACCCCTCCACTTT. Translating it yields CASSRDPEDSPLHF. J is TRBJ1-6 and V is TRBV6-6; the D gene is possibly TRBD1 (5 bases). V dropped 5 bases and J dropped 8 bases, with 13 bases sitting between them. From germline, CDR1 is MNHNY and CDR2 SVGAGI (reference sequence). This CDR3 has 14 residues.

The CDR3 sequence: CASSDRFRTGEAFF. CDR3 DNA sequence: TGTGCCAGCAGTGATCGATTCAGGACAGGGGAAGCTTTCTTT. The V call is TRBV6-1, the J call TRBJ1-1; 8 nucleotides line up with TRBD1. J lost 8 bases, V lost 3 bases, and 8 bases had no gene match. Germline CDR1 is MNHNS and CDR2 is SASEGT. CDR3 length: 14 residues.

V is TRBV6-2 or TRBV6-3 and J is TRBJ2-1, with D unresolved. The CDR3 is 11 residues long. The ends were cut back, 4 bases at V and 7 bases at J, with 5 bases in the middle. Germline CDR1 is MNHEY and CDR2 is SVGEGT. The CDR3 spells CASSWVNEQFF. The CDR3 nucleotides read TGTGCCAGCAGTTGGGTAAATGAGCAGTTCTTC.

J is TRBJ2-1 and V is TRBV20-1; TRBD2 aligns across 8 bases. This CDR3 region has 15 residues. V lost 4 bases and J lost 4; bases outside the gene matches: 9. Germline lookup yields CDR1 DFQATT and CDR2 SNEGSKA (reference sequence). CDR3 loop: CSANSGGGKYNEQFF. CDR3 DNA sequence: TGCAGTGCTAATTCCGGGGGGGGTAAATACAATGAGCAGTTCTTC.

V and J are TRBV10-2 and TRBJ1-1; D gene uncertain. The germline V gene encodes CDR1 WSHSY and CDR2 SAAADI. The CDR3 spans 12 residues. V dropped 8 bases and J dropped 4 bases, with 11 bases sitting between them. CDR3 sequence (DNA): TGCGCCAGCGGTCGGGTGGCCACTGAAGCTTTCTTT. Protein sequence: CASGRVATEAFF.

The rearrangement joins TRBV3-1 to TRBJ2-3, with D possibly TRBD1 on 5 matching bases. Germline V CDR1 and CDR2: LGHDT, YNNKEL (reference sequence). V was pared by 3 bases and J by 12 bases, with 7 bases between. The CDR3 totals 10 residues. This chain's CDR3 is CASSQGQQYF. CDR3 DNA sequence: TGTGCCAGCAGCCAGGGGCAACAGTATTTT.

V gene TRBV12-3 or TRBV12-4 combines with J gene TRBJ1-5; D remains unclear. V was trimmed by 6 bases and J by 3 bases, leaving 6 bases between them. The CDR3 has 12 residues. The CDR3 DNA follows: TGTGCCAGCAGCTATCCCAATCAGCCCCAGCATTTT. It codes for CASSYPNQPQHF.

The CDR3 loop reads CAISEEGGNSPLHF. CDR3 sequence (DNA): TGTGCCATCAGTGAGGAAGGGGGGAATTCACCCCTCCACTTT. The chain recombines TRBV10-3 with TRBJ1-6; D may be TRBD1 (6 bases). Trimming left V 2 bases short and J 7 bases short, with 9 bases between. CDR1 is ENHRY and CDR2 is SYGVKD in the germline V gene. This CDR3 has 14 residues.

V is TRBV18 and J is TRBJ1-2, with D perhaps matching TRBD1 (5 bases). Germline V lookup: CDR1 KGHSH, CDR2 LQKENI. The CDR3 runs 14 residues. The V gene lost 2 bases and the J gene lost 6 bases, with 13 bases spanning the gap. The CDR3 DNA is TGTGCCAGCTCACCAGGGCAGGGCTCCGATGGCTACACCTTC. Protein sequence: CASSPGQGSDGYTF.

Details on this clonotype: Relative to the germline gene, one junction end is altered; a read error may explain this. The chain's CDR3 is CASSPRGRGF. For the CDR3, the DNA is TGCGCCAGCAGCCCCAGGGGGCGGGGTTTT. The chain combines TRBV5-1 with TRBJ2-3; 8 bases are a match to TRBD1. The CDR3 length is 10 residues. Germline-derived CDR1 and CDR2 are SGHRS and YFSETQ.

V is TRBV20-1 and J is TRBJ1-2, with unresolved D. The CDR3 runs 12 residues. Trimming took off 3 bases at V and 8 bases at J, with 13 bases between the two ends. Germline-derived CDR1 and CDR2 are DFQATT and SNEGSKA (reference sequence). The CDR3 reads CSASIRLGGYTF. The CDR3 DNA reads as TGCAGTGCTAGTATCCGGTTAGGCGGCTACACCTTC.

The genes are TRBV19 and TRBJ2-3, with 10 bases lining up with TRBD2. V shed 7 bases, J shed 1 base, and the junction held 5 bases outside the gene matches. The CDR3 has 15 residues. Germline V gives CDR1 LNHDA, CDR2 SQIVND (reference sequence). The CDR3 region has the DNA TGTGCCAGTAAAGTAGCGGGGGGACGCACAGATACGCAGTATTTT. It encodes CASKVAGGRTDTQYF.

V gene TRBV2 combines with J gene TRBJ2-3; D call uncertain. V lost 4 bases and J 6 bases, leaving 11 bases between the germline ends. Germline CDR1 and CDR2: SNHLY and FYNNEI. The CDR3 is 13 amino acids. CDR3 nucleotides: TGTGCCAGCAGTGGGGGTGCCGGCGATACGCAGTATTTT. Protein sequence: CASSGGAGDTQYF.

V is TRBV6-5 and J is TRBJ1-5; D possibly corresponds to TRBD1 (5 bases). Germline lookup yields CDR1 MNHEY and CDR2 SVGAGI. The CDR3 extends over 14 amino acids. With 6 bases removed from V and 3 bases from J, the gap between germline ends came to 12 bases. The CDR3, as DNA: TGTGCCAGCAGGAGCCTACAGGACAATCAGCCCCAGCATTTT. The encoded protein is CASRSLQDNQPQHF.